The 20 T cell receptor beta chains listed next were all sequenced from one sample in a study of blood T cell repertoires in COVID-19. Generated by immunoSEQ multiplex PCR, the TCRdb table keeps only in-frame clones and is missing some. The table shows some 270,000 clones, with around nine tenths occurring only once. Material: peripheral blood. The receptor source for this set is a man aged 35 to 55 with active or convalescent COVID-19.

In this sample, this clone turned up a few times. Here the CDR3 DNA reads TGCAGCGCTGCGAAGGACTTTAACACTGAAGCTTTCTTT. Encoded protein: CSAAKDFNTEAFF. V and J are TRBV29-1 and TRBJ1-1; no reliable D call. The CDR3 covers 13 residues. The germline V and J ends were trimmed by 7 bases and 2 bases, with 14 bases remaining between them. Germline V gene sequence: CDR1 SQVTM, CDR2 ANQGSEA.

The chain joins TRBV15 to TRBJ1-1, with 7 bases lining up with TRBD1. The CDR3 runs 14 residues. Trimming took 4 bases from V and 1 from J; bases not matched to a gene: 3. The germline V gene has CDR1 LNHNV and CDR2 YYDKDF (reference sequence). The CDR3 loop reads CATSKGQRNTEAFF. CDR3 nucleotides: TGTGCCACCAGCAAGGGACAGAGGAACACTGAAGCTTTCTTT.

The rearrangement links TRBV5-4 to TRBJ1-5, with D possibly matching TRBD1 (6 bases). Germline lookup yields CDR1 SGHNT and CDR2 YYREEE (reference sequence). This CDR3 is 14 amino acids long. The ends were cut back, 4 bases at V and 3 bases at J, with 11 bases in the middle. The CDR3 DNA sequence: TGTGCCAGCAGCCTGGGGGGCTTCAATCAGCCCCAGCATTTT. It codes for CASSLGGFNQPQHF.

The chain is built from TRBV6-1 and TRBJ2-1, with 7 positions matching TRBD2. Germline trimming cut 0 bases from V and 8 bases from J; bases unmatched to any gene: 10. Germline-derived CDR1 and CDR2 are MNHNS and SASEGT. The length of the CDR3 is 16 residues. CDR3 bases: TGTGCCAGCAGTGAAGCGCCCGGACTAGGAGCGTATGAGCAGTTCTTC. Residues: CASSEAPGLGAYEQFF.

The rearrangement joins TRBV21-1 to TRBJ2-4; TRBD1 was called by the table and not checked on the DNA. TRBV21-1 is a pseudogene locus. The CDR3 is 17 amino acids. For the CDR3, the DNA is TGTGCCAGCAGCAAAGCCTGGACAGGGGTAGCCAAAAACATTCAGTACTTC. Protein product: CASSKAWTGVAKNIQYF.

The rearrangement links TRBV12-3 or TRBV12-4 to TRBJ1-1, with D uncertain. The CDR3 has 13 amino acids. V shed 3 bases and J shed 0 bases, with 5 bases lying between them. CDR3: CASSFSMNTEAFF. The DNA of the CDR3 is TGTGCCAGCAGTTTTTCCATGAACACTGAAGCTTTCTTT.

The chain is built from TRBV18 and TRBJ2-7; 8 bases align to TRBD2. V lost 5 bases and J lost 4; bases outside the gene matches: 19. Per the germline V gene, CDR1 is KGHSH and CDR2 is LQKENI. The CDR3 runs to 18 residues. The CDR3, as DNA: TGTGCCAGCTCAATGACTAGCGTTGGAGGGACGGGGAATTACGAGCAGTACTTC. Translating it yields CASSMTSVGGTGNYEQYF. The whole variable domain, filled in from reference TRBV18 and TRBJ2-7, reads NAGVMQNPRHLVRRRGQEARLRCSPMKGHSHVYWYRQLPEEGLKFMVYLQKENIIDESGMPKERFSAEFPKEGPSILRIQQVVRGDSAAYFCASSMTSVGGTGNYEQYFGPGTRLTVT.

This chain joins TRBV7-2 and TRBJ2-2, with D possibly matching TRBD2 (6 bases). The CDR3 totals 13 residues. CDR1 and CDR2 from the germline V gene are SGHTA and FQGNSA. Trimming removed 5 bases from V and 5 bases from J, with 9 bases in between. CDR3 loop: CASSPRETGELFF. As DNA, the CDR3 is TGTGCCAGCAGCCCCCGGGAGACCGGGGAGCTGTTTTTT.

The V call is TRBV24-1, the J call TRBJ1-2; D call uncertain. Trimming took 1 base from V and 6 from J, leaving 2 bases between them. Germline CDR1 KGHDR, CDR2 SFDVKD. This CDR3 is built from 11 residues. The CDR3 sequence is CATSDFDGYTF. CDR3 sequence (DNA): TGTGCCACCAGTGATTTCGATGGCTACACCTTC.

The V call is TRBV7-9, the J call TRBJ1-1; D is uncertain. Deletions cut 5 bases from V and 11 bases from J, with 15 bases between. Per the germline V gene, CDR1 is SEHNR and CDR2 is FQNEAQ (reference sequence). This CDR3 spans 12 amino acids. The CDR3 loop is CASSPIHPVAFF. The CDR3, as DNA: TGTGCCAGCAGCCCGATCCACCCGGTTGCTTTCTTT.

As DNA, the CDR3 is TGTGCCAGCGCCGAGCGTTTTCGGGAGACCCAGTACTTC. It specifies CASAERFRETQYF. The J gene is TRBJ2-5, the V gene TRBV21-1; TRBD2 is the table's D call and was not checked against the DNA. TRBV21-1 is shown as a pseudogene. This CDR3 spans 13 amino acids.

The CDR3 spells CASRYRDEQYF. In DNA, the CDR3 is TGTGCCAGCAGGTACAGGGACGAGCAGTACTTC. The J gene is TRBJ2-7, the V gene TRBV27, with D perhaps matching TRBD1 (6 bases). The CDR3 extends over 11 amino acids. Germline CDR1 reads MNHEY; CDR2 reads SMNVEV (reference sequence). V shed 6 bases and J shed 5 bases, with 8 bases lying between them.

In nucleotides, the CDR3 is TGTGCCAGCATCCGCTACAATGAGCAGTTCTTC. Its protein product is CASIRYNEQFF. The chain couples TRBV28 to TRBJ2-1; no reliable D call. V gave up 7 bases and J gave up 3 bases, with 4 bases separating them. CDR3 size: 11 residues. Germline V gene data show CDR1 as MDHEN and CDR2 as SYDVKM.

This clone came up once. For the CDR3, the DNA is TGTGCCACCAGCAGAGATCACGGCAGGATCAACACTGAAGCTTTCTTT. Its translation: CATSRDHGRINTEAFF. The J gene is TRBJ1-1, the V gene TRBV15; D gene uncertain. The CDR3 sequence is 16 residues long. The germline gives CDR1 LNHNV, CDR2 YYDKDF (reference sequence). The V end lost 0 bases, the J end lost 2 bases, and 13 bases lay between the germline ends.

The V gene is TRBV7-6, the J gene TRBJ2-7; 8 bases match TRBD1. From germline, CDR1 is SGHVS and CDR2 FNYEAQ. This CDR3 has 15 amino acids. V was clipped by 1 base and J by 3 bases; unmatched bases: 5. The chain's CDR3 is CASSLEDRGVYEQYF. CDR3 nucleotides: TGTGCCAGCAGCTTAGAAGACAGGGGAGTCTACGAGCAGTACTTC.

In its sample, this clone was seen a few times. The chain carries TRBV10-2 and TRBJ1-5; 7 bases agree with TRBD1. The germline CDR1 and CDR2 sequences are WSHSY and SAAADI. This CDR3 spans 12 amino acids. With V trimmed by 10 bases and J by 5 bases, 5 bases remained unmatched. CDR3 region: CATQGDYQPQHF. The CDR3 DNA sequence: TGCGCCACCCAGGGGGACTATCAGCCCCAGCATTTT.

The chain couples TRBV29-1 to TRBJ1-2; 7 bases are a match to TRBD1. J gave up 6 bases and V 4 bases, and 8 bases lay outside the gene matches. This CDR3 is built from 13 residues. CDR1 and CDR2 from the germline V gene are SQVTM and ANQGSEA. The CDR3 nucleotides are TGCAGCGTTGGTCGGCAGGGGGAAGATGGCTACACCTTC. Amino acid sequence: CSVGRQGEDGYTF.

This clone was picked up one time. The gene calls are TRBV7-2 and TRBJ2-1, with a possible D match to TRBD2 (6 bases). The ends were cut back, 7 bases at V and 0 bases at J, with 13 bases in the middle. Germline CDR1 reads SGHTA; CDR2 reads FQGNSA. The CDR3 spans 15 residues. The CDR3 loop is CASTLGGSSYNEQFF. The CDR3 nucleotides read TGTGCCAGCACCCTGGGGGGTAGCTCCTACAATGAGCAGTTCTTC. The variable domain in full, with the rest retrieved from reference TRBV7-2 and TRBJ2-1, is GAGVSQSPSNKVTEKGKDVELRCDPISGHTALYWYRQSLGQGLEFLIYFQGNSAPDKSGLPSDRFSAERTGGSVSTLTIQRTQQEDSAVYLCASTLGGSSYNEQFFGPGTRLTVL.

As to this clone: Other nucleotide sequences from this sample produce the same CDR3. The J gene is TRBJ2-7, the V gene TRBV5-4, with D maybe TRBD2 (6 bases). The CDR3 has 15 amino acids. The germline gives CDR1 SGHNT, CDR2 YYREEE (reference sequence). V dropped 0 bases and J dropped 4 bases, with 14 bases sitting between them. CDR3: CASSLAGGSSYEQYF. The DNA for the CDR3 is TGTGCCAGCAGCTTGGCTGGAGGGTCTAGTTACGAGCAGTACTTC.

This chain links TRBV5-5 with TRBJ2-3; 8 bases map to TRBD2. Germline CDR1 SGHKS, CDR2 YYEKEE (reference sequence). With V trimmed by 0 bases and J by 4 bases, 10 bases remained unmatched. The length of the CDR3 is 17 residues. CDR3 protein: CASSLDGIAGSADTQYF. The DNA of the CDR3 is TGTGCCAGCAGCTTGGATGGCATAGCGGGGTCGGCAGATACGCAGTATTTT.